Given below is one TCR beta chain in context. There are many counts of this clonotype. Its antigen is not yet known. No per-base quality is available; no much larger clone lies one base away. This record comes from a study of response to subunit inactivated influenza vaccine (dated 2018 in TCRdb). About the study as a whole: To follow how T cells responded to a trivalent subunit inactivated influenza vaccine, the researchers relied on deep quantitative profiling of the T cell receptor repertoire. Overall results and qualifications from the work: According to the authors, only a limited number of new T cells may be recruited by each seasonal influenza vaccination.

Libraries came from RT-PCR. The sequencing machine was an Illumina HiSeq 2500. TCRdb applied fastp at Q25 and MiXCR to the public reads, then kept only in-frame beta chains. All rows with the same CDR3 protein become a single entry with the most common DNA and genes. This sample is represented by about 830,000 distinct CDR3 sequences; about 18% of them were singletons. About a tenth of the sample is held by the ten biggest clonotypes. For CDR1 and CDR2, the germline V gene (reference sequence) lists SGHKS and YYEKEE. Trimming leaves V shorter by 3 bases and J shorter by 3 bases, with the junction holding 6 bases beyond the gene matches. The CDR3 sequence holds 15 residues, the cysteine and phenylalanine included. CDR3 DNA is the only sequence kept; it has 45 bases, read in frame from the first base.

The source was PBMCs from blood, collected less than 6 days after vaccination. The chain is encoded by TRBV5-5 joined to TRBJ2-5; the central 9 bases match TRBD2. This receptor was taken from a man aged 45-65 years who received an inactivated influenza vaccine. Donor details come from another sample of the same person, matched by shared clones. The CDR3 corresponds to CASSSSGVSKETQYF. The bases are TGTGCCAGCAGCTCTAGCGGGGTATCCAAAGAGACCCAGTACTTC.